What follows are 26 T cell receptor beta chains derived from one specimen sequenced in a study of blood T cell repertoires in COVID-19. Clones were sequenced by immunoSEQ multiplex PCR, and TCRdb holds only the in-frame ones, with some missing. The table shows roughly 200,000 clones, with around 85% occurring only once. The sequenced material came from peripheral blood. These receptors came from a woman aged 55-75 years with acute or convalescent COVID-19.

This chain uses TRBV6-2 or TRBV6-3 with TRBJ1-2; D uncertain. The CDR3 has 13 residues. Looked up from germline, CDR1 is MNHEY and CDR2 is SVGEGT. The V end lost 4 bases, the J end lost 0 bases, and 6 bases lay between the germline ends. The CDR3 region has the DNA TGTGCCAGCAGTTCTCAGGCTAACTATGGCTACACCTTC. Translation: CASSSQANYGYTF.

The rearrangement uses TRBV18 and TRBJ1-2, with 7 nucleotides matching TRBD1. Germline CDR1 is KGHSH and CDR2 is LQKENI. The V segment lost 1 base and the J segment 8 bases; nucleotides outside the gene matches: 1. The CDR3 totals 12 residues. The CDR3 region is CASSPQQGGYTF. CDR3 nucleotide sequence: TGTGCCAGCTCACCACAACAGGGGGGCTACACCTTC.

J is TRBJ2-7 and V is TRBV12-3 or TRBV12-4, with D tentatively TRBD1 (5 bases). The CDR3 contains 13 residues. Trimming took 1 base from V and 2 from J, leaving 6 bases between them. The CDR3: CASSLGQPYEQYF. CDR3 in DNA: TGTGCCAGCAGTTTAGGACAGCCCTACGAGCAGTACTTC.

Only one count was recorded for this clone. The rearrangement uses TRBV25-1 and TRBJ1-1; D gene unclear. This CDR3 is 11 amino acids long. The V end lost 2 bases, the J end lost 12 bases, and 10 bases lay between the germline ends. CDR1 and CDR2 (germline): MGHDK, SYGVNS. CDR3 sequence (DNA): TGTGCCAGCAGTGAAACCACGGAGACTTTCTTT. It yields the protein CASSETTETFF. The variable domain in full, with the rest retrieved from reference TRBV25-1 and TRBJ1-1, is EADIYQTPRYLVIGTGKKITLECSQTMGHDKMYWYQQDPGMELHLIHYSYGVNSTEKGDLSSESTVSRIRTEHFPLTLESARPSHTSQYLCASSETTETFFGQGTRLTVV.

This chain joins TRBV7-9 and TRBJ2-5; 8 nucleotides match TRBD2. Germline assignment: CDR1 SEHNR and CDR2 FQNEAQ (reference sequence). Losses at the gene ends were 3 bases for V and 7 bases for J; bases not matched to a gene: 13. CDR3 size: 16 residues. CDR3 loop: CASSFSREGSGGTQYF. CDR3 in DNA: TGTGCCAGCAGCTTCTCTCGGGAGGGTTCCGGCGGGACCCAGTACTTC.

The rearrangement joins TRBV2 to TRBJ1-6; D gene uncertain. Trimming removed 4 bases at V and 1 base at J, with 8 bases between. This CDR3 is built from 15 residues. Germline lookup yields CDR1 SNHLY and CDR2 FYNNEI. CDR3 loop: CASSVGSSYNSPLHF. CDR3 bases: TGTGCCAGCAGTGTTGGGAGTTCCTATAATTCACCCCTCCACTTT.

The chain recombines TRBV3-1 (or the pseudogene TRBV3-2) with TRBJ2-1, with 11 bases matching TRBD2. The CDR3 length is 16 residues. The V segment lost 0 bases and the J segment 7 bases; nucleotides outside the gene matches: 5. CDR1 is LGHDT and CDR2 is YNNKEL in the germline V gene (reference sequence). The CDR3 region has the DNA TGTGCCAGCAGCCAAGAGGCGACTAGCGGGAAAAATGAGCAGTTCTTC. Encoded protein: CASSQEATSGKNEQFF.

The chain employs TRBV19 and TRBJ1-2, with no clear D. The CDR3 is 14 residues long. Germline-derived CDR1 and CDR2 are LNHDA and SQIVND (reference sequence). Between the trimmed V and J ends, which lost 4 bases and 5 bases, there was a span of 14 bases. This chain's CDR3 is CASSTVSAGYGYTF. As DNA, the CDR3 is TGTGCCAGTAGTACCGTGTCCGCCGGGTATGGCTACACCTTC. Full variable domain (remainder filled in from reference TRBV19 and TRBJ1-2): DGGITQSPKYLFRKEGQNVTLSCEQNLNHDAMYWYRQDPGQGLRLIYYSQIVNDFQKGDIAEGYSVSREKKESFPLTVTSAQKNPTAFYLCASSTVSAGYGYTFGSGTRLTVV.

This CDR3 is CASSKPGQAPRVYGYTF. The CDR3 coding sequence is TGTGCCAGCAGCAAGCCGGGACAGGCCCCGAGAGTCTATGGCTACACCTTC. The chain employs TRBV21-1 and TRBJ1-2; TRBD1 is taken as the D call from the table, unchecked against the DNA. TRBV21-1 constitutes a pseudogene. CDR3 size: 17 residues.

The chain couples TRBV15 to TRBJ2-1, with 13 bases aligning to TRBD2. The CDR3 has 17 residues. Germline loops: CDR1 LNHNV, CDR2 YYDKDF (reference sequence). J was trimmed by 7 bases and V by 4 bases; bases with no gene match: 10. The CDR3 DNA reads TGTGCCACCAGCATCAGACTAGCGGGAGGAGTGGGGAATGAGCAGTTCTTC. It codes for CATSIRLAGGVGNEQFF.

The chain is built from TRBV25-1 and TRBJ1-3, with D maybe TRBD1 (6 bases). CDR1 is MGHDK and CDR2 is SYGVNS in the germline V gene. The CDR3 loop spans 16 amino acids. Trimming removed 3 bases from V and 4 bases from J, with 16 bases in between. This CDR3 is CASSETGGLVGNTIYF. DNA of the CDR3: TGTGCCAGCAGTGAGACAGGTGGACTGGTAGGAAACACCATATATTTT. The full variable domain, its missing parts supplied by reference TRBV25-1 and TRBJ1-3, is EADIYQTPRYLVIGTGKKITLECSQTMGHDKMYWYQQDPGMELHLIHYSYGVNSTEKGDLSSESTVSRIRTEHFPLTLESARPSHTSQYLCASSETGGLVGNTIYFGEGSWLTVV.

This clone was detected once. V gene TRBV28 combines with J gene TRBJ2-1; TRBD1 might be the D (6 bases). The length of the CDR3 is 15 residues. Germline CDR1 MDHEN, CDR2 SYDVKM. Trimming removed 5 bases at V and 1 base at J, with 12 bases between. In nucleotides, the CDR3 is TGTGCCAGCAGTCTCCAGGGGTGGTCCTACAATGAGCAGTTCTTC. Amino acids: CASSLQGWSYNEQFF.

The rearrangement joins TRBV28 to TRBJ1-2; D gene uncertain. Germline V lookup: CDR1 MDHEN, CDR2 SYDVKM. CDR3 length: 13 amino acids. Trimming took 3 bases from V and 2 from J, leaving 7 bases between them. CDR3 amino acids: CASSFTQNYGYTF. The CDR3, as DNA: TGTGCCAGCAGTTTTACACAAAACTATGGCTACACCTTC.

The V call is TRBV7-8, the J call TRBJ1-3, with 12 positions matching TRBD1. V shed 5 bases, J shed 6 bases, and the junction held 5 bases outside the gene matches. The germline V gene has CDR1 SGHVS and CDR2 FQNEAQ. The CDR3 is 15 residues long. The CDR3 nucleotides are TGTGCCAGCAGCCTAAAGGGACAGGGGGCAAACACCATATATTTT. The encoded protein is CASSLKGQGANTIYF.

V and J are TRBV5-1 and TRBJ2-7, with D maybe TRBD1 (8 bases). The CDR3 is made up of 18 amino acids. Trimming left V 0 bases short and J 2 bases short, with 21 bases between. Germline values: CDR1 SGHRS, CDR2 YFSETQ. In nucleotides, the CDR3 is TGCGCCAGCAGCTTGGTCTGGGACAGGTCACGGGGGGCCTACGAGCAGTACTTC. As protein: CASSLVWDRSRGAYEQYF.

This clone was picked up a small number of times. The chain has TRBV4-1 and TRBJ2-7; 7 bases fit TRBD1. There are 17 residues in the CDR3. The V gene end was trimmed by 1 base and the J gene end by 3 bases; junction bases not matched to a gene: 12. Germline V CDR1 and CDR2: MGHRA, YSYEKL. The CDR3 sequence: CASSQVTVPGQRYEQYF. CDR3 nucleotides: TGCGCCAGCAGCCAAGTGACTGTCCCGGGACAGCGCTACGAGCAGTACTTC.

The chain is built from TRBV10-2 and TRBJ2-7; possibly TRBD1 for D (5 bases). Trimming removed 9 bases from V and 2 bases from J, with 8 bases in between. This CDR3 has 11 residues. Germline assignment: CDR1 WSHSY and CDR2 SAAADI. The CDR3 loop is CARGHPYEQYF. The CDR3 bases are TGCGCCAGAGGACACCCCTACGAGCAGTACTTC.

The V gene is TRBV2, the J gene TRBJ1-4; D gene uncertain. The germline V gene has CDR1 SNHLY and CDR2 FYNNEI. V lost 3 bases to trimming and J lost 7 bases, with 15 bases between them. The CDR3 runs 15 residues. The CDR3 DNA is TGTGCCAGCAGTGAGTCACGGGGAGGAGGTGAAAAACTGTTTTTT. This gives the protein CASSESRGGGEKLFF.

V is TRBV7-9 and J is TRBJ2-1, with TRBD2 identical over 9 bases. CDR3 size: 13 residues. The germline V gene encodes CDR1 SEHNR and CDR2 FQNEAQ (reference sequence). Unmatched junction bases numbered 4, after V lost 6 bases and J lost 7 bases. CDR3 amino acids: CASRLAGGNEQFF. The CDR3 bases are TGTGCCAGCAGACTCGCGGGAGGGAATGAGCAGTTCTTC.

The chain joins TRBV30 to TRBJ1-6; D is unresolved. Germline CDR1 and CDR2: GTSNPN and SVGIG (reference sequence). Trimming stripped 0 bases from V and 2 bases from J, with 8 bases between. The CDR3 totals 15 residues. The DNA of the CDR3 is TGTGCCTGGAGTGTGTCGGGTCCCTATAATTCACCCCTCCACTTT. Translation gives CAWSVSGPYNSPLHF.

The chain recombines TRBV24-1 with TRBJ1-2; D is undetermined. The CDR3 consists of 14 residues. Germline V CDR1 and CDR2: KGHDR, SFDVKD. V dropped 1 base and J dropped 8 bases, with 13 bases sitting between them. In nucleotides, the CDR3 is TGTGCCACCAGTGATTTTCCAGATACCTCGGGCTACACCTTC. Residues: CATSDFPDTSGYTF.

The chain employs TRBV3-1 (or the pseudogene TRBV3-2) and TRBJ2-1; 10 nucleotides match TRBD2. J lost 4 bases, V lost 0 bases, and 6 bases had no gene match. There are 17 residues in the CDR3. CDR1 and CDR2 (germline): LGHDT, YNNKEL (reference sequence). Here the CDR3 reads CASSQEKKTSGYNEQFF. In DNA, the CDR3 is TGTGCCAGCAGCCAAGAGAAAAAGACTAGCGGGTACAATGAGCAGTTCTTC.

The CDR3 loop is CASRPRGLAGTDTQYF. Written as DNA, the CDR3 is TGTGCCAGCAGGCCCCGGGGGCTAGCGGGAACAGATACGCAGTATTTT. The rearrangement links TRBV4-2 to TRBJ2-3; 9 bases are shared with TRBD2. This CDR3 spans 16 amino acids. The germline gives CDR1 LGHNA, CDR2 YNFKEQ. J gave up 3 bases and V 6 bases, and 10 bases lay outside the gene matches.

V gene TRBV6-5 combines with J gene TRBJ2-1; TRBD2 matches at 9 bases. The junction had 2 bases not matched to a gene; V was cut back by 6 bases and J by 8 bases. CDR3 length: 12 amino acids. From germline, CDR1 is MNHEY and CDR2 SVGAGI. The CDR3 nucleotides are TGTGCCAGCAGAGGCGGGAGGGATGAGCAGTTCTTC. Translated: CASRGGRDEQFF.

This clone was detected a few times. The V call is TRBV10-2, the J call TRBJ2-1; TRBD2 matches 10 bases. Germline V gene lookup returns CDR1 WSHSY and CDR2 SAAADI. This CDR3 contains 16 residues. The V gene end was trimmed by 6 bases and the J gene end by 0 bases; junction bases not matched to a gene: 5. CDR3: CASRIAGGSSYNEQFF. The CDR3 nucleotides are TGCGCCAGCAGAATAGCGGGAGGATCCTCCTACAATGAGCAGTTCTTC.

V is TRBV5-1 and J is TRBJ2-5, with a weak D call TRBD1 (6 bases). Germline CDR1 SGHRS, CDR2 YFSETQ. The CDR3 totals 14 residues. V was clipped by 8 bases and J by 5 bases, with 19 bases between them. The CDR3 is CASFPGQRSETQYF. CDR3 nucleotides: TGCGCCAGTTTTCCGGGACAAAGGTCGGAGACCCAGTACTTC.